The sample holds a few counts of the clone carrying this T cell receptor (beta chain). Its target is not known. This sample stems from a study of T-cell memory formation after mild COVID-19. Study results and caveats: Pre-infection memory showed some responding clones, and this suggested that cross-reactive memory joined. The study found balanced CD4/CD8 in clones contracting day 15 to 85 and a CD4+ lean in later expanders.

TCRdb processed the 5' RACE reads anew with MiXCR; each CDR3 protein has one entry. The sample lists fewer than 400,000 distinct CDR3 sequences, around a sixth seen once, with 20% to 25% in the top ten. The sequencing input was PBMCs or a T cell subset sorted from them (not recorded which). The sequence derives from a man in his late teens or twenties who had mild COVID-19 (a few samples of this study predate the infection). Cell type and time point are not known.

The CDR3 sequence: CASSVVGLAPDTQYF. The CDR3 DNA reads TGTGCCAGCAGCGTAGTTGGGCTAGCCCCAGATACGCAGTATTTT. This chain joins TRBV9 and TRBJ2-3, with D perhaps TRBD2 (5 bases). V lost 0 bases and J lost 4, with 12 bases in between. Germline V lookup: CDR1 SGDLS, CDR2 YYNGEE. The CDR3 is 15 residues long. The full variable domain, rest sourced from reference TRBV9 and TRBJ2-3, is DSGVTQTPKHLITATGQRVTLRCSPRSGDLSVYWYQQSLDQGLQFLIQYYNGEERAKGNILERFSAQQFPDLHSELNLSSLELGDSALYFCASSVVGLAPDTQYFGPGTRLTVL.